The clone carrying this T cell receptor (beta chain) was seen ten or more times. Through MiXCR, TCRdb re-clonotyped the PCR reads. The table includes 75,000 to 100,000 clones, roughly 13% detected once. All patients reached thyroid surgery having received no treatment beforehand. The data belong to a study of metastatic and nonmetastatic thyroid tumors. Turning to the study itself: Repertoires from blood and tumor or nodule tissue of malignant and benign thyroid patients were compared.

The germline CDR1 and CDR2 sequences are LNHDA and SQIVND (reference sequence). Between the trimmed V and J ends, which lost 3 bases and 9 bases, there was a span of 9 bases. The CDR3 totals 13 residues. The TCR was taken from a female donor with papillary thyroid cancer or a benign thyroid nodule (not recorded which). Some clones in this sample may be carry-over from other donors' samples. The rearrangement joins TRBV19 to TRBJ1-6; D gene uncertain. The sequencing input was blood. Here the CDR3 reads CASSIGIGSPLHF. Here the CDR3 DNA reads TGTGCCAGTAGTATTGGGATTGGTTCACCCCTCCACTTT.